This record looks at one T cell receptor (beta chain) sequence and its context. Its antigen is unknown. This sample was taken from a study of post-analysis software for immune sequencing data. Overall study: Patients with relapsing-remitting, secondary progressive and progressive-relapsing multiple sclerosis courses were all represented.

General study findings and limits: When the samples were clustered directly with F measure, those that had been prepared in the same batch showed strong co-clustering. Patients had higher frequencies than controls of five TRBV segments, including TRBV5-6, TRBV5-1 and TRBV20-1. Controls had significantly higher normalized Chao1 diversity than multiple sclerosis patients.

Trimming shortened V by 1 base and J by 7 bases, and 14 bases separated the two germline ends. The length of the CDR3 is 14 residues. Researchers reported that TCR beta cDNA libraries carried unique molecular identifiers. From roughly 1 to 10 million T cells, 400,000 to 650,000 cDNA molecules were obtained. Using its own MiXCR run on the PCR reads, TCRdb lists one record per CDR3 protein. The profile shows hundreds of thousands of distinct CDR3 sequences, roughly 29% of them singletons. The source is a girl aged 10-17 years with multiple sclerosis. V is TRBV12-3 or TRBV12-4 and J is TRBJ2-7, with D perhaps given as TRBD1 or TRBD2 (6 bases each). Input material: blood. CDR3 sequence reads: CASSLGRGLEEQYF. CDR3 coding DNA: TGTGCCAGCAGTTTAGGCAGGGGACTGGAGGAGCAGTACTTC.